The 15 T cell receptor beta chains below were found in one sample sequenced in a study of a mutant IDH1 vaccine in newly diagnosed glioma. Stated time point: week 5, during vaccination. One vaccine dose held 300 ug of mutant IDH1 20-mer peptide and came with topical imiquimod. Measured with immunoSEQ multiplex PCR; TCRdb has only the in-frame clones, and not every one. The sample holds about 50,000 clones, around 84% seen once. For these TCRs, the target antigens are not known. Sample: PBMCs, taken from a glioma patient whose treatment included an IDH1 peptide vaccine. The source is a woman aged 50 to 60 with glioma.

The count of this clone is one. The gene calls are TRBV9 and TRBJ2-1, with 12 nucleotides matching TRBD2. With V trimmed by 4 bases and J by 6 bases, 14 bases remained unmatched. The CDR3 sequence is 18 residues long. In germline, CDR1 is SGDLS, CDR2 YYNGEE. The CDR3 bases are TGTGCCAGCAGCCCTCTGTCTTGGGGGACTAGCGGGTTCAATGAGCAGTTCTTC. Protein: CASSPLSWGTSGFNEQFF.

DNA for the CDR3: TGTGCCAGCAGTCCTACAGGGGCCCTAACCTCTAACTATGGCTACACCTTC. Residues: CASSPTGALTSNYGYTF. The gene calls are TRBV7-9 and TRBJ1-2; 7 bases match TRBD1. In germline, CDR1 is SEHNR, CDR2 FQNEAQ (reference sequence). V dropped 6 bases and J dropped 0; count of bases not matched to a gene: 13. The CDR3 runs 17 residues. The full variable domain, with the rest looked up from reference TRBV7-9 and TRBJ1-2, is DTGVSQNPRHKITKRGQNVTFRCDPISEHNRLYWYRQTLGQGPEFLTYFQNEAQLEKSRLLSDRFSAERPKGSFSTLEIQRTEQGDSAMYLCASSPTGALTSNYGYTFGSGTRLTVV.

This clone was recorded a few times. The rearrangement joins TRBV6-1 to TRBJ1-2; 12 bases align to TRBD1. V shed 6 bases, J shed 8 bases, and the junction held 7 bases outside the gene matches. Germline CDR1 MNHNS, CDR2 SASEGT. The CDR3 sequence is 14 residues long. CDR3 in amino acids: CASRTGTGGLGYTF. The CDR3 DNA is TGTGCCAGCAGAACCGGGACAGGGGGCTTGGGCTACACCTTC.

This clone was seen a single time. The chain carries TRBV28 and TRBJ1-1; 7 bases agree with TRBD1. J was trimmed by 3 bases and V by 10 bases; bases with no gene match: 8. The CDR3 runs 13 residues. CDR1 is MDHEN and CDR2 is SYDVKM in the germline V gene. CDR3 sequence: CATTGEVYTEAFF. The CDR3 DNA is TGTGCCACTACAGGGGAGGTGTACACTGAAGCTTTCTTT.

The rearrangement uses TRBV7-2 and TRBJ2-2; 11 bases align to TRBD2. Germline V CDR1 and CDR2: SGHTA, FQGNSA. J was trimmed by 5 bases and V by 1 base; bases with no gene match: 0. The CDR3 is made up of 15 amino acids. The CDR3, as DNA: TGTGCCAGCAGCTTAGGACTAGCGGGGACCGGGGAGCTGTTTTTT. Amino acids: CASSLGLAGTGELFF.

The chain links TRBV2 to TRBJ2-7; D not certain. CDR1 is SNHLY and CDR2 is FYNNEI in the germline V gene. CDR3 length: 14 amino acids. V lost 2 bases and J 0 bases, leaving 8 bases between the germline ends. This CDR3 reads CASSERAASYEQYF. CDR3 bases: TGTGCCAGCAGTGAAAGGGCGGCCTCCTACGAGCAGTACTTC.

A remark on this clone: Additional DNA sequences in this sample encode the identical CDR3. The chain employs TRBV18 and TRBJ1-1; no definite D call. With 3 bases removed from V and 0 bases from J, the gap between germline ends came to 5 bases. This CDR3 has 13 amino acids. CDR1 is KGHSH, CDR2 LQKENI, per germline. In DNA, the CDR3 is TGTGCCAGCTCACCGGATATGAACACTGAAGCTTTCTTT. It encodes CASSPDMNTEAFF.

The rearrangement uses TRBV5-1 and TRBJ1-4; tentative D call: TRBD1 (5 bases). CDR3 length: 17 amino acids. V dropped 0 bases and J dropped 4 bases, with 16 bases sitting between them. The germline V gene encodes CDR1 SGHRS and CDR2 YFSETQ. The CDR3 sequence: CASSLGRDGVGNEKLFF. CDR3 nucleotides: TGCGCCAGCAGCTTGGGCAGGGATGGGGTTGGTAATGAAAAACTGTTTTTT.

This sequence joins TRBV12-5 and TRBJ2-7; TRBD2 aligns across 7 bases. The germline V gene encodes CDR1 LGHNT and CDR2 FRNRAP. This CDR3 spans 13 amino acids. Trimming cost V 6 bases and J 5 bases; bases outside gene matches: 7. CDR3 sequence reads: CASGPGGGDEQYF. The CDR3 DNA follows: TGTGCTAGTGGCCCGGGGGGAGGGGACGAGCAGTACTTC.

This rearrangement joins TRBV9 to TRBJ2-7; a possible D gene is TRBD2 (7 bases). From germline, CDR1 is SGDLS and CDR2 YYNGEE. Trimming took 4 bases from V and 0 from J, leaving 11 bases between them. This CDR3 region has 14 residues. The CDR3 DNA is TGTGCCAGCAGCCGGGGGGCAGACTCCTACGAGCAGTACTTC. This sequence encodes CASSRGADSYEQYF.

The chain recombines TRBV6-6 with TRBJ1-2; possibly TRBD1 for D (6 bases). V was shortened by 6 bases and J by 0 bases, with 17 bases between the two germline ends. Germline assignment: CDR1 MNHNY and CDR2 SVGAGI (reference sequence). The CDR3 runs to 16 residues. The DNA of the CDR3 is TGTGCCAGCAGCCCCAGGGGACCGCAAGCTAACTATGGCTACACCTTC. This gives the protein CASSPRGPQANYGYTF.

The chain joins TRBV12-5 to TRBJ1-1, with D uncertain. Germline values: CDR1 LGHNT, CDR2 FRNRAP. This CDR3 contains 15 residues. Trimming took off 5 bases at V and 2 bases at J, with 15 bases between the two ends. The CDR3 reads CASGVGRVGNTEAFF. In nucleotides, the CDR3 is TGTGCTAGTGGTGTAGGTAGGGTCGGAAACACTGAAGCTTTCTTT. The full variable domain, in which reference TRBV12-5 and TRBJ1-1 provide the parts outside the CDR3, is DARVTQTPRHKVTEMGQEVTMRCQPILGHNTVFWYRQTMMQGLELLAYFRNRAPLDDSGMPKDRFSAEMPDATLATLKIQPSEPRDSAVYFCASGVGRVGNTEAFFGQGTRLTVV.

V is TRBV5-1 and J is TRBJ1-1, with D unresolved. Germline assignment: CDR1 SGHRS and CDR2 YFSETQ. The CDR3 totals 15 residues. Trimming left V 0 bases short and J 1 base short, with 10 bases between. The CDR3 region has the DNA TGCGCCAGCAGCTTGGACGGGGATAAGAACACTGAAGCTTTCTTT. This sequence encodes CASSLDGDKNTEAFF. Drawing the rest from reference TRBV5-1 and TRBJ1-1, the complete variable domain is KAGVTQTPRYLIKTRGQQVTLSCSPISGHRSVSWYQQTPGQGLQFLFEYFSETQRNKGNFPGRFSGRQFSNSRSEMNVSTLELGDSALYLCASSLDGDKNTEAFFGQGTRLTVV.

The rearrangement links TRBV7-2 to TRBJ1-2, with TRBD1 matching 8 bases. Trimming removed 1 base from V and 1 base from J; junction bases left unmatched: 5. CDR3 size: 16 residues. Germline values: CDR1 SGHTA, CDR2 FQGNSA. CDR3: CASSLGTGPDNYGYTF. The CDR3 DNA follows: TGTGCCAGCAGCTTAGGGACAGGGCCCGATAACTATGGCTACACCTTC. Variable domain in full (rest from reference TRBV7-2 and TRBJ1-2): GAGVSQSPSNKVTEKGKDVELRCDPISGHTALYWYRQSLGQGLEFLIYFQGNSAPDKSGLPSDRFSAERTGGSVSTLTIQRTQQEDSAVYLCASSLGTGPDNYGYTFGSGTRLTVV.

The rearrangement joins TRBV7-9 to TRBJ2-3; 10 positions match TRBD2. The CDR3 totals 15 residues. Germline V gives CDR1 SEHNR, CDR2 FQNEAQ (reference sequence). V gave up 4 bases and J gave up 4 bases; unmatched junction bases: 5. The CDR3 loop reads CASSSLAGEPDTQYF. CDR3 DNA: TGTGCCAGCAGCTCTCTAGCGGGGGAGCCAGATACGCAGTATTTT.